This T cell receptor (beta chain) was obtained from a study of CD4 T cells in relation to SARS-CoV-2 and coronaviruses. Assay: immunoSEQ multiplex PCR; the TCRdb copy retains only in-frame clones and omits some. The sample lists some 42,000 clones, more than 75% occurring once. Per germline, CDR1 LNHNV and CDR2 YYDKDF (reference sequence). The CDR3 has 16 residues. V was clipped by 0 bases and J by 2 bases, with 11 bases between them. This chain joins TRBV15 and TRBJ1-5; D possibly corresponds to TRBD1 (5 bases). Specimen: memory CD4+ T cells from PBMCs. This receptor was taken from an adult with COVID-19. CDR3 coding DNA: TGTGCCACCAGCAGAGAACAGGAGCCCCGCAATCAGCCCCAGCATTTT. Its protein product is CATSREQEPRNQPQHF.